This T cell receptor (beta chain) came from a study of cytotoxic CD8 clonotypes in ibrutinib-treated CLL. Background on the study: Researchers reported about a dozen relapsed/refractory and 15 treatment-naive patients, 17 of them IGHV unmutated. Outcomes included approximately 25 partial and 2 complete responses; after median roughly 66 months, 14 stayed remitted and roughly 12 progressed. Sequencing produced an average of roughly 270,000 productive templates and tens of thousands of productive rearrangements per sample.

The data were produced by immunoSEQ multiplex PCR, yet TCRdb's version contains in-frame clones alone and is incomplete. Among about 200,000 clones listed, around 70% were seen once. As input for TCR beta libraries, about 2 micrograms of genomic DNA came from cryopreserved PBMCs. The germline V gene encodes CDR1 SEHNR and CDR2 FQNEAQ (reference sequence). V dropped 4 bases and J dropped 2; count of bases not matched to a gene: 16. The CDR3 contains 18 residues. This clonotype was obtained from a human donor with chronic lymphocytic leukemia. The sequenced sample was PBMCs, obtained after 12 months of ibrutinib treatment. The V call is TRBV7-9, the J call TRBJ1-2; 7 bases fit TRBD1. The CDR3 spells CASSSVKAGQAINYGYTF. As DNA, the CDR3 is TGTGCCAGCAGCTCGGTTAAAGCCGGACAGGCTATAAACTATGGCTACACCTTC.